This T cell receptor beta chain appears in the sequencing data of a study of monozygotic twins with inflammatory bowel disease (dated by TCRdb to the late 2010s). Study-level background: The full study comprised 30 or so monozygotic twin pairs: nine German pairs (four IBD-concordant, five IBD-discordant) and 19 IBD-discordant Danish pairs. Within discordant pairs, disease-associated traits were sought mainly by comparing IBD patients with their genetically identical healthy co-twins. Each individual had, on average, about 151 000 unique TCRalpha sequences and 181 000 unique TCRbeta sequences available for analysis. Study-level results and caveats: Measured by the inverse Simpson index, TCRbeta repertoire diversity was lower in IBD patients than in their healthy co-twins. No difference in repertoire similarity was observed between concordant and discordant twins, possibly owing to limited statistical power. IBD patients shared fewer clonotypes with other individuals than healthy twins did, most markedly in patients showing signs of disease activity. The results gave no support for a single strong signal or clonotype linked to IBD. The analysis was unable to tell different T cell subtypes apart. Differing immunosuppressive treatments among patients may have added background noise and inter-individual variability to the repertoires.

CDR1 and CDR2 are read off the germline V gene as KGHDR and SFDVKD. Its CDR3 holds 15 amino acids, cysteine through phenylalanine. No nucleotide data were recorded. An approximately 2.3 ml peripheral blood sample was drawn into PAXgene tubes per donor and stored at -80°C. Without T cell sorting, total RNA was isolated from whole blood using the PAXgene blood miRNA kit on an automated QIAcube. Peripheral blood from monozygotic twin pairs concordant or discordant for inflammatory bowel disease was subjected to deep TCRalpha and TCRbeta repertoire profiling with unique molecular barcoding. Smoking habits were recorded for all twin pairs, and each individual was classified as a current, former or never smoker. As to this clonotype: Its antigen is unknown.

The library was produced with 5' RACE. The input for every TCR library was around 4,000 ng of total RNA. cDNA was synthesized with SMARTScribe reverse transcriptase in eight separate reactions per sample. Unique molecular identifiers containing a 6-nucleotide sample barcode were introduced through template switching during cDNA synthesis. TCRalpha and TCRbeta cDNA was amplified by two nested PCRs of approximately 17 and 9 cycles, with bead purification after each PCR. Before amplification, cDNA was treated with uracil DNA-glycosylase and purified using the QIAquick PCR purification kit. The second PCR added Illumina TruSeq-compatible adapters along with sample-specific barcodes. TapeStation and Qubit were used to check library quality and concentration, and 5 to 6 ng of each library went into the pool. The pooled libraries were sequenced with 2 x 100 bp reads and custom sequencing primers on an Illumina HiSeq2500 single-index Rapid Run. The source study handled its data this way. PCR and sequencing errors were corrected by UMI-based consensus assembly using MiGEC version 1.2.6. MiXCR version 2.1.1 was used for V(D)J alignment, clonotype assembly and CDR3 extraction. To normalise gene usage, clonotype sharing and MAIT/NKT TCR abundance, the analysis used the top 1000, 10 000 and 20 000 clonotypes per sample. After downsampling to 27 000 UMIs, diversity was calculated as the inverse Simpson index using the vegan R package. Statistical testing used paired Mann-Whitney U tests on the discordant twin pairs and applied Benjamini-Hochberg correction for multiple testing. Following TCRdb reprocessing, every CDR3 protein sequence forms one entry, and DNA is not provided. The V and J calls and clone size come from TCRdb's table, not from the authors' own analysis. The sample table gives around 380,000 distinct CDR3 sequences. The ten largest account for 2% to 3% of the sample.

The sequence derives from a human donor with ulcerative colitis or Crohn's disease, or a healthy co-twin of an affected twin (not recorded which). The source material was blood. The rearrangement joined TRBV24-1 to TRBJ2-1; the D gene TCRdb calls, TRBD2, cannot be checked with no DNA. The CDR3 protein sequence reads: CATSDPRLTSDEQFF.